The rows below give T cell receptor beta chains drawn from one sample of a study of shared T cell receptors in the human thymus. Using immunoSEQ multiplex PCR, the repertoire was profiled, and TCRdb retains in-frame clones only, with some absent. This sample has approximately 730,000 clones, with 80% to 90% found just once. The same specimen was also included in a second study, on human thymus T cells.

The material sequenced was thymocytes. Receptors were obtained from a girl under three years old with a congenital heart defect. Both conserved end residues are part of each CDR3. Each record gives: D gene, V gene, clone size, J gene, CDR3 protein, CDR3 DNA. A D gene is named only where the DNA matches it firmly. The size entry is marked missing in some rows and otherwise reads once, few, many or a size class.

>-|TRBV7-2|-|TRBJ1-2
CATRGYYGYTF
TGTGCCACCCGGGGATACTATGGCTACACCTTC
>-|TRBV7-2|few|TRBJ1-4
CASSPSQGSIEKLFF
TGTGCCAGCAGCCCTAGCCAGGGGAGTATTGAAAAACTGTTTTTT
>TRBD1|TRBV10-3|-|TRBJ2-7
CAISEPEQGHSYEQYF
TGTGCCATCAGTGAGCCCGAACAGGGGCACTCCTACGAGCAGTACTTC
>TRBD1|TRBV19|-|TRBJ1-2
CASTPRGNYGYTF
TGTGCCAGTACCCCCAGGGGGAACTATGGCTACACCTTC
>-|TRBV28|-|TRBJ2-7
CASSTPSREQYF
TGTGCCAGCAGTACCCCAAGTCGGGAGCAGTACTTC
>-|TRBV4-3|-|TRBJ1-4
CASSQDRRGGDEKLFF
TGCGCCAGCAGCCAAGATAGAAGGGGGGGGGATGAAAAACTGTTTTTT
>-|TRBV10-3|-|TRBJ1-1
CAISGETLGHTEAFF
TGTGCCATCAGTGGGGAGACCCTCGGGCACACTGAAGCTTTCTTT
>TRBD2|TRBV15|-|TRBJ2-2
CATCSSTSTSGGELNTGELFF
TGTGCCACCTGCAGCAGTACCTCGACTAGCGGGGGGGAATTGAACACCGGGGAGCTGTTTTTT
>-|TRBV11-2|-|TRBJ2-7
CASTNRSYEQYF
TGTGCCAGCACAAACAGATCCTACGAGCAGTACTTC
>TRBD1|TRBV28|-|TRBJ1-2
CASSLCQKGRGDYGYTF
TGTGCCAGCAGTTTATGCCAGAAGGGCAGGGGGGACTATGGCTACACCTTC
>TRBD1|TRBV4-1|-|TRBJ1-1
CASSLPGRGNMNTEAFF
TGCGCCAGCAGCCTCCCAGGCAGGGGGAACATGAACACTGAAGCTTTCTTT
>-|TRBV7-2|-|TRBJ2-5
CASKSPRLASGETQYF
TGTGCCAGCAAATCACCACGGCTAGCGAGCGGAGAGACCCAGTACTTC
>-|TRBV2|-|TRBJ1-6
CASTEGGNNSPLHF
TGTGCCAGCACTGAAGGAGGAAATAATTCACCCCTCCACTTT
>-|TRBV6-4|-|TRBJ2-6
CASSDSRTELPGANVLTF
TGTGCCAGCAGTGACTCCAGGACAGAACTTCCTGGGGCCAACGTCCTGACTTTC
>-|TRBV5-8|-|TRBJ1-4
CASSPDSEESEKLFF
TGTGCCAGCAGCCCTGACAGCGAGGAAAGTGAAAAACTGTTTTTT
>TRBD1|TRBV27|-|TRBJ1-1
CASRNRGFRAEAFF
TGTGCCAGCAGAAACAGGGGATTTAGGGCTGAAGCTTTCTTT
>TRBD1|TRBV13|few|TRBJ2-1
CASSPQGASYNEQFF
TGTGCCAGCAGCCCACAGGGGGCTTCGTACAATGAGCAGTTCTTC
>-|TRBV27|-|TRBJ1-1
CASSKLTMGPEGLNTEAFF
TGTGCCAGCAGTAAACTTACGATGGGCCCGGAGGGGCTGAACACTGAAGCTTTCTTT
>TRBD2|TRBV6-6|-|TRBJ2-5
CASRWRGSSETQYF
TGTGCCAGCAGATGGCGGGGGTCTTCAGAGACCCAGTACTTC
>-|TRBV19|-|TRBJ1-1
CASSIDTEAFF
TGTGCCAGTAGTATCGACACTGAAGCTTTCTTT
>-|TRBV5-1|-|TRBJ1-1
CASSTGDDRNTEAFF
TGCGCCAGCAGCACGGGGGATGACAGGAACACTGAAGCTTTCTTT
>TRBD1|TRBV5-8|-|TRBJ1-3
CASSSDYRGLRLSGNTIYF
TGTGCCAGCAGCTCGGATTACAGGGGACTCCGACTCTCTGGAAACACCATATATTTT
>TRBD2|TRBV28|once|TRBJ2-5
CASSFGTSGGKTQYF
TGTGCCAGCAGTTTCGGGACTAGCGGGGGAAAGACCCAGTACTTC
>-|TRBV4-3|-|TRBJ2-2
CASSQESANTGELFF
TGCGCCAGCAGCCAAGAATCGGCGAACACCGGGGAGCTGTTTTTT
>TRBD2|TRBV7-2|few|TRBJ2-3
CASSSGLAGASLSTDTQYF
TGTGCCAGCAGCTCGGGACTAGCGGGGGCATCTCTTAGCACAGATACGCAGTATTTT
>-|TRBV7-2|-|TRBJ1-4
CASSAELGVNEKLFF
TGTGCCAGCAGCGCGGAGCTAGGGGTGAATGAAAAACTGTTTTTT
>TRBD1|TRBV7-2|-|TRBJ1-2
CASSLQGADGYTF
TGTGCCAGCAGCCTACAGGGGGCGGATGGCTACACCTTC
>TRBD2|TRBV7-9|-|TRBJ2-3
CASSLDPAGVWDTQYF
TGTGCCAGCAGCTTAGATCCAGCGGGGGTCTGGGATACGCAGTATTTT
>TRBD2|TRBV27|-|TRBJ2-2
CASSLTLTSGNTGELFF
TGTGCCAGCAGTTTAACCCTGACTAGCGGGAACACCGGGGAGCTGTTTTTT
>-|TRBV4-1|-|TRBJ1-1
CASSPSVGVTEAFF
TGCGCCAGCAGCCCCTCGGTAGGGGTCACTGAAGCTTTCTTT
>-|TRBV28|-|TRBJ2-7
CASSHPDGREYEQYF
TGTGCCAGCAGCCACCCTGATGGGCGTGAATACGAGCAGTACTTC
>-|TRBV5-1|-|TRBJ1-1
CASTNDRWDGAFF
TGCGCCAGCACAAATGACAGGTGGGACGGAGCTTTCTTT